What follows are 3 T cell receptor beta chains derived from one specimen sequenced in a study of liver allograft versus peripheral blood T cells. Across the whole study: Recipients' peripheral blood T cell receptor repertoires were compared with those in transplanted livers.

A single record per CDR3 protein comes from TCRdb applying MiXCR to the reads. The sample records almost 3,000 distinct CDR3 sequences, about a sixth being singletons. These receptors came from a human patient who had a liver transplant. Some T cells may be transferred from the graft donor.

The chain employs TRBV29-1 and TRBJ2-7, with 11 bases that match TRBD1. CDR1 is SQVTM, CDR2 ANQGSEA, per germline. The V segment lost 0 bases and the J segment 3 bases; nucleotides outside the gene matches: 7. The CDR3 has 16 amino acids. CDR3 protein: CSVEDLGTGGDYEQYF. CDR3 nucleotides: TGCAGCGTTGAAGATCTGGGGACAGGGGGGGACTACGAGCAGTACTTC.

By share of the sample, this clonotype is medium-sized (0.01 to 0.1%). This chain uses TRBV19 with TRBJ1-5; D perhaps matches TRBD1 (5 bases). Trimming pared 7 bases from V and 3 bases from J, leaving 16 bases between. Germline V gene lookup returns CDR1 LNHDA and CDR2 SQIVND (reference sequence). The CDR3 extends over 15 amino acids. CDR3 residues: CASTASRGTNQPQHF. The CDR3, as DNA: TGTGCCAGTACCGCCTCCCGGGGGACCAATCAGCCCCAGCATTTT.

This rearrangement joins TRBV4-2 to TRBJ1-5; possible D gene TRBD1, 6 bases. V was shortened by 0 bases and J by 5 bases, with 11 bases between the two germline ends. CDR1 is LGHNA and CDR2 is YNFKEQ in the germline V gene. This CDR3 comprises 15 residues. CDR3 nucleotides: TGTGCCAGCAGCCAAGAAGGGGGTAGGGATCAGCCCCAGCATTTT. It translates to CASSQEGGRDQPQHF.